Listed below are T cell receptor beta chains from one sample, sequenced in a study of blood T cells in healthy people across ages. MiXCR, applied by TCRdb to the 5' RACE reads, yields one record per CDR3 protein. Of 1.8 million or so distinct CDR3 sequences in the sample, about two fifths were seen once. Specimen: blood. Receptor source: a human donor in good health. Both conserved end residues are part of each CDR3. Fields, in order: V gene, D gene, CDR3 length, clone size, J gene, CDR3 DNA, CDR3 protein. A D gene is named only where the DNA matches it firmly. A row's size may be missing; if present it is once, few, many or a size class.

TRBV5-1	.	16	.	TRBJ2-7	TGCGCCAGCAGCTTGGTCTCGGCGGGGGCCTCCTACGAGCAGTACTTC	CASSLVSAGASYEQYF
TRBV29-1	.	15	few	TRBJ2-7	TGCAGCGTTGAAGATGCCCTAGCACAGAACTACGAGCAGTACTTC	CSVEDALAQNYEQYF
TRBV20-1	.	17	.	TRBJ1-2	TGCAGTGCTAGAGTGTATGTTGAGGGTAAGGCCGGCTATGGCTACACCTTC	CSARVYVEGKAGYGYTF
TRBV6-5	TRBD1	17	.	TRBJ1-1	TGTGCCAGCAGTTATTTTAAACAGGGGCGTAATCGGGTTGAAGCTTTCTTT	CASSYFKQGRNRVEAFF
TRBV20-1	.	14	once	TRBJ2-7	TGCAGTGCTAGAGATCCCCAGAGATCCTACGAGCAGTACTTC	CSARDPQRSYEQYF
TRBV20-1	.	17	.	TRBJ2-5	TGCAGTGCTAGAGGACGGGTAGCCCTGCATGCCCAAGAGACCCAGTACTTC	CSARGRVALHAQETQYF
TRBV5-4	TRBD1	14	few	TRBJ1-2	TGTGCCAGCACCCGGGGGACAGACAACTATGGCTACACCTTC	CASTRGTDNYGYTF
TRBV7-8	.	16	.	TRBJ1-1	TGTGCCAGCAGCTTAAGGGCCACAGGGTTGAACACTGAAGCTTTCTTT	CASSLRATGLNTEAFF
TRBV7-8	.	14	.	TRBJ1-4	TGTGCCAGCAGCTGGGGACCGCTTAGAGAAAAACTGTTTTTT	CASSWGPLREKLFF
TRBV5-1	.	16	.	TRBJ1-4	TGCGCCAGCAGCTTGGCGCCCCGAGGGACTAATGAAAAACTGTTTTTT	CASSLAPRGTNEKLFF
TRBV5-1	.	13	.	TRBJ1-1	TGCGCCAGCAGCTTGGAATTAGAGGCAGAAGCTTTCTTT	CASSLELEAEAFF
TRBV6-1	.	16	.	TRBJ1-5	TGTGCCAGCAGCCTAACGACAGGTCATAGCAATCAGCCCCAGCATTTT	CASSLTTGHSNQPQHF
TRBV28	.	12	.	TRBJ1-1	TGTGCCATCGAGGAGCTTCACACTGAAGCTTTCTTT	CAIEELHTEAFF
TRBV9	.	14	.	TRBJ1-5	TGTGCCAGCAGCGTAGAACAGGGCGGTCAGCCCCAGCATTTT	CASSVEQGGQPQHF
TRBV20-1	TRBD2	14	few	TRBJ2-3	TGCAGTGCGCAGGGTCCGGGACTAGCGGATACGCAGTATTTT	CSAQGPGLADTQYF
TRBV6-5	.	15	few	TRBJ1-1	TGTGCCAGCAGTTACTCCCAGGGGTTAGGCACTGAAGCTTTCTTT	CASSYSQGLGTEAFF
TRBV6-5	.	14	.	TRBJ1-2	TGTGCCAGCGGTTCGGGAGGGGAGAACTATGGCTACACCTTC	CASGSGGENYGYTF
TRBV7-6	.	15	many	TRBJ2-1	TGTGCCAGCACTCAGCTCGGGGGCTCCTACAATGAGCAGTTCTTC	CASTQLGGSYNEQFF
TRBV6-5	TRBD1	17	.	TRBJ2-5	TGTGCCAGCAATTATACACCGGGACAGGGGGGGAGAGAGACCCAGTACTTC	CASNYTPGQGGRETQYF
TRBV20-1	TRBD1	16	.	TRBJ1-2	TGCAGTGCTAGAGGGGCAGGGGGCGAGACCTTATATGGCTACACCTTC	CSARGAGGETLYGYTF
TRBV9	.	11	.	TRBJ1-2	TGTGCCAGCGAGGATCTCGGGGGCTACACCTTC	CASEDLGGYTF
TRBV20-1	TRBD1	16	few	TRBJ2-3	TGCAGTGCTAGAGACGATGACAGGGGAGGCACAGATACGCAGTATTTT	CSARDDDRGGTDTQYF
TRBV5-5	TRBD1	14	.	TRBJ2-5	TGTGCCAGCAGCCTCGGGACAGGGAGACGATGGCAGTACTTC	CASSLGTGRRWQYF
TRBV20-1	.	15	.	TRBJ1-5	TGCAGTGCTAGACCGCAGGGTTTAGGAGGTCAGCCCCAGCATTTT	CSARPQGLGGQPQHF
TRBV7-2	.	14	few	TRBJ2-7	TGTGCCAGCAGCTCCTCTCCTGGCGCCTACGAGCAGTACTTC	CASSSSPGAYEQYF
TRBV4-2	TRBD1	16	few	TRBJ1-6	TGTGCCAGCAGCCAAGATGGGACAGGGGGCGGTTCACCCCTCCACTTT	CASSQDGTGGGSPLHF
TRBV15	TRBD1	14	.	TRBJ1-5	TGTGCCACCAGCAAACAGGGGAGAATTCAGCCCCAGCATTTT	CATSKQGRIQPQHF
TRBV27	TRBD2	20	.	TRBJ2-1	TGTGCCAGCAGTTTCCCCGCGGGACTAGCGGGGGGGCGGTCCTACAATGAGCAGTTCTTC	CASSFPAGLAGGRSYNEQFF
TRBV4-3	.	13	.	TRBJ1-1	TGCGCCAGCAGCCAACTCAGGAACACTGAAGCTTTCTTT	CASSQLRNTEAFF
TRBV27	.	17	.	TRBJ2-2	TGTGCCAGCAGTTTAGAGGCCTGGGGTAGCAACACCGGGGAGCTGTTTTTT	CASSLEAWGSNTGELFF
TRBV15	.	13	few	TRBJ1-3	TGTGCCACCACCTCAGGGTCTGGAAACACCATATATTTT	CATTSGSGNTIYF
TRBV6-1	TRBD2	17	many	TRBJ2-1	TGTGCCAGCAGGGAACCTCTAGCGGGGGCCTACAGGGGTGAGCAGTTCTTC	CASREPLAGAYRGEQFF
TRBV29-1	TRBD1	16	.	TRBJ1-4	TGCAGCGCGGAGAGTGCCCTGGGACAGAGTAATGAAAAACTGTTTTTT	CSAESALGQSNEKLFF
TRBV20-1	.	13	few	TRBJ2-1	TGCAGTTCAGAAGGGCCCTCCTACAATGAGCAGTTCTTC	CSSEGPSYNEQFF
TRBV3-1	.	14	few	TRBJ2-3	TGTGCCAGCGGTTTCGGGGTGGTTTTGGGGACGCAGTATTTT	CASGFGVVLGTQYF
TRBV20-1	.	16	.	TRBJ2-7	TGCAGTGCCCAACGCAGGGGACTCCCTGGACACTACGAGCAGTACTTC	CSAQRRGLPGHYEQYF
TRBV29-1	.	13	.	TRBJ2-1	TGCAGCACCCGGGGTCAGTCGTACAATGAGCAGTTCTTC	CSTRGQSYNEQFF
TRBV6-2/TRBV6-3	.	14	.	TRBJ1-5	TGTGCCAGCAGCGGGCGGCAGATAAATCAGCCCCAGCATTTT	CASSGRQINQPQHF